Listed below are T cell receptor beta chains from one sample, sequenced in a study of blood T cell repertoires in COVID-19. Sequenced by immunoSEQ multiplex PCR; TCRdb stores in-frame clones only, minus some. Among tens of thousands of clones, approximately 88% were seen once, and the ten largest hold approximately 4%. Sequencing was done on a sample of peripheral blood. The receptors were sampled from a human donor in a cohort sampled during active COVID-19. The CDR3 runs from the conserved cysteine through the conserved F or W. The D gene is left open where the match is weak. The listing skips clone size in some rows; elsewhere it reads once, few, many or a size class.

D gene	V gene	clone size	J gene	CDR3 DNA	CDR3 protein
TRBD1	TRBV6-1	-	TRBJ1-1	TGTGCCAGCAGTGAGGACAGGGGTAACACTGAAGCTTTCTTT	CASSEDRGNTEAFF
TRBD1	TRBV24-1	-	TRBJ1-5	TGTGCCACCAGTGGTCAGGGACAGGGTCATCAGCCCCAGCATTTT	CATSGQGQGHQPQHF
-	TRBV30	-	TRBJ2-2	TGTGCCTGGGACAGTCTCGGGGAGCTGTTTTTT	CAWDSLGELFF
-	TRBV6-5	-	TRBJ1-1	TGTGCCAGTCCAGGGGACGCAAACACTGAAGCTTTCTTT	CASPGDANTEAFF
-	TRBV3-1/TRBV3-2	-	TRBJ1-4	TGTGCCAGCAGCCAACTTGCCGCTCAGGGGCTTAATGAAAAACTGTTTTTT	CASSQLAAQGLNEKLFF
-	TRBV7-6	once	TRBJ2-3	TGTGCCAGCAGCCCCCCGGAGGGGCGCACAGATACGCAGTATTTT	CASSPPEGRTDTQYF
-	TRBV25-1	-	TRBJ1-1	TGTGCCAGCAGTCCCCGGGGGTTGATGAACACTGAAGCTTTCTTT	CASSPRGLMNTEAFF
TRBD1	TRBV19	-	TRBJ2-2	TGTGCCATCCGGGACAGGGCGGCCGGGGAGCTGTTTTTT	CAIRDRAAGELFF
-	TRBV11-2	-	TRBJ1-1	TGTGCCAGCAGCTTAGTCTGGGTTCGGAGCACTGAAGCTTTCTTT	CASSLVWVRSTEAFF
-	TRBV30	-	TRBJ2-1	TGTGCCTGGGTTCCACCCCCCGGGGGTTCCTACAATGAGCAGTTCTTC	CAWVPPPGGSYNEQFF
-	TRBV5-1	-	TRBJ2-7	TGCGCCAGCAGCATAGCGGAGCCCTACGAGCAGTACTTC	CASSIAEPYEQYF
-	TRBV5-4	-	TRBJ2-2	TGTGCCAGCACCCGGGGTACGAACACCGGGGAGCTGTTTTTT	CASTRGTNTGELFF
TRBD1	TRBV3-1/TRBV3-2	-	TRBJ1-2	TGTGCCAGCAGCCTACCCGGGACAGGTTGGGATGGCTACACCTTC	CASSLPGTGWDGYTF
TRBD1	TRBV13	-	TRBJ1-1	TGTGCCAGCAGCTCCCCGGGACAGAGGAACACTGAAGCTTTCTTT	CASSSPGQRNTEAFF
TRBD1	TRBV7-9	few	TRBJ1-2	TGTGCCAGCAGCGTCGCCGTAGATACAGGGGTTGGCTACACCTTC	CASSVAVDTGVGYTF
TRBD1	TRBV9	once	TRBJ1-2	TGTGCCAGCAGCGTAGTCGGACAGGGGGGGAACTATGGCTACACCTTC	CASSVVGQGGNYGYTF
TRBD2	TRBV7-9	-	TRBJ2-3	TGTGCCAGCAGCCCAGGGGCTAGCGGGAACACAGATACGCAGTATTTT	CASSPGASGNTDTQYF
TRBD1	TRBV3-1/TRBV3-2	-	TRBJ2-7	TGTGCCAGCAGCCCGACAGGGCACGAGCAGTACTTC	CASSPTGHEQYF
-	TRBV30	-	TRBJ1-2	TGTGCCTGGACCTCTGCAGGGGTCTATGGCTACACCTTC	CAWTSAGVYGYTF
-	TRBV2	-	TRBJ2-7	TGTGCCAGCAAGGAAGGAGGGCCCTACGAGCAGTACTTC	CASKEGGPYEQYF
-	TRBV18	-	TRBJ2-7	TGTGCCAGCTCACCAGGACAGTCTGACGAGCAGTACTTC	CASSPGQSDEQYF
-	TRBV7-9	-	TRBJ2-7	TGTGCCAGCAGCCCAGGATCCGCCTACGAGCAGTACTTC	CASSPGSAYEQYF
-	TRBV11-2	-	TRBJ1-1	TGTGCCAGCAGCTTAGTGGGGCGATCAGATGGGGAAGCTTTCTTT	CASSLVGRSDGEAFF
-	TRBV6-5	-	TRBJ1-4	TGTGCCAGCAGTTACTCAGGGACTCTTAATGAAAAACTGTTTTTT	CASSYSGTLNEKLFF
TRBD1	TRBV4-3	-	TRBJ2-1	TGCGCCAGCAGCCAAGGGAGACAGGGCGGGCATGAGCAGTTCTTC	CASSQGRQGGHEQFF
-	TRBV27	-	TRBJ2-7	TGTGCCAGCTGGTCCCCCACGGGCTACGAGCAGTACTTC	CASWSPTGYEQYF
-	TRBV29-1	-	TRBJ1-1	TGCAGCGTTCGAGGGTTTTACACTGAAGCTTTCTTT	CSVRGFYTEAFF
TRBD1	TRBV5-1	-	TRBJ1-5	TGCGCCAGCAGCTTAACGACAGGGGTGGATCAGCCCCAGCATTTT	CASSLTTGVDQPQHF
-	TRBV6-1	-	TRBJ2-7	TGTGCCAGCAGTGAATTTGGGCCCGGGAACTACGAGCAGTACTTC	CASSEFGPGNYEQYF
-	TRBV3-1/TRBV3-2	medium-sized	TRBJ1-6	TGTGCCAGCAGCCAAATGACAGCTTCACCCCTCCACTTT	CASSQMTASPLHF
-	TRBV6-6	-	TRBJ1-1	TGTGCCAGCAGTATCGGGACTTTGAACACTGAAGCTTTCTTT	CASSIGTLNTEAFF
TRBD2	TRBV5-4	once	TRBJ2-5	TGTGCCAGCAGCTTGGTAGCGGGAGAGACCCAGTACTTC	CASSLVAGETQYF
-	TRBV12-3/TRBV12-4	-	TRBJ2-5	TGTGCCAGCAGGGAGGGACTGGAAGAGACCCAGTACTTC	CASREGLEETQYF
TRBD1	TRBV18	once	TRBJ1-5	TGTGCCAGCTCACTAACTGGGACAGATAATCAGCCCCAGCATTTT	CASSLTGTDNQPQHF
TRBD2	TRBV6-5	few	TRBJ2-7	TGTGCCAGCAGCCCCCTTGGGGAGGGGAGGGGTCAGTACTTC	CASSPLGEGRGQYF
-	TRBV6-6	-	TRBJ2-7	TGTGCCAGCAGTTACGAGTACGAGCAGTACTTC	CASSYEYEQYF
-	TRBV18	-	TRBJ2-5	TGTGCCAGCTCACTCGGGGGTAGAGAGACCCAGTACTTC	CASSLGGRETQYF
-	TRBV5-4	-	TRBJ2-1	TGTGCCAGCAGCTTGGGGTTAGTAGACTCGAGGGACAATGAGCAGTTCTTC	CASSLGLVDSRDNEQFF
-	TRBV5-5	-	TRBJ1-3	TGTGCCAGCAGCTTGTTGACAGGCTACTCTGGAAACACCATATATTTT	CASSLLTGYSGNTIYF
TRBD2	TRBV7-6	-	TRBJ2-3	TGTGCCAGCAGCGTCGGACTAGCGGGAGGCACAGATACGCAGTATTTT	CASSVGLAGGTDTQYF
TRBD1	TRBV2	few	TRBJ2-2	TGTGCCAGCAGTCGGAGGAAACAGGGGGCGGTGGCCGGGGAGCTGTTTTTT	CASSRRKQGAVAGELFF
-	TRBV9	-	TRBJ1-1	TGTGCCAGCAGCGCCTCAGGGGTCGGGAACACTGAAGCTTTCTTT	CASSASGVGNTEAFF
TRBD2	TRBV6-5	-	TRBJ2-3	TGTGCCAGCAGTTCGGGACTAGCGGTCACAGATACGCAGTATTTT	CASSSGLAVTDTQYF
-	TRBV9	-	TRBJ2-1	TGTGCCAGCAGCGTAGGGAACGAGGGAAATGAGCAGTTCTTC	CASSVGNEGNEQFF
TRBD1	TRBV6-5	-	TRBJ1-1	TGTGCCAGCAGAAAGACAGGGACGGTGAACACTGAAGCTTTCTTT	CASRKTGTVNTEAFF
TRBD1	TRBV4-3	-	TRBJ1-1	TGCGCCAGCAGCCGAGGACAGGAGAACACTGAAGCTTTCTTT	CASSRGQENTEAFF
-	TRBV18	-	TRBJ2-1	TGTGCCAGCTTTTCGCAACTAGAGAGCTCCTACAATGAGCAGTTCTTC	CASFSQLESSYNEQFF
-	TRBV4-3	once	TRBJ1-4	TGCGCCAGCAGCCCGGACAGTTTTAATGAAAAACTGTTTTTT	CASSPDSFNEKLFF
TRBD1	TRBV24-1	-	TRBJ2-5	TGTGCCACCAGTCCCCCGGGGACAGGGGTAGAGACCCAGTACTTC	CATSPPGTGVETQYF
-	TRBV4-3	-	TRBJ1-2	TGCGCCAGCAGCCAAGCAGGGGACTATGGCTACACCTTC	CASSQAGDYGYTF
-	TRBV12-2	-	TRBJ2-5	TGTGCAAGTCGCTTGAGACTTCCGGAGGAGACCCAGTACTTC	CASRLRLPEETQYF
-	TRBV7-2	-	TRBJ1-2	TGTGCCAGCAGCCCCGGGACACTGGGCGGCTACACCTTC	CASSPGTLGGYTF
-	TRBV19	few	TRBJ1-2	TGTGCCAGTAGCACTAAACCGGGACACAAGAACTATGGCTACACCTTC	CASSTKPGHKNYGYTF
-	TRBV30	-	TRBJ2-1	TGTGCGTTTTCTTCCGGGGCCTACAATGAGCAGTTCTTC	CAFSSGAYNEQFF
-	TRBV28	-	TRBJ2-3	TGTGCCAGCAGTTCTGAGCTTAGCTACCGTAGGACAGATACGCAGTATTTT	CASSSELSYRRTDTQYF
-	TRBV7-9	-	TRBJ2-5	TGTGCCAGCAGCTTAGCGAACTATCAAGAGACCCAGTACTTC	CASSLANYQETQYF
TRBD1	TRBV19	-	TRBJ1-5	TGTGCCAGTTCGATCCGACAGGGGATCTATAGCAATCAGCCCCAGCATTTT	CASSIRQGIYSNQPQHF
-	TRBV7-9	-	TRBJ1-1	TGTGCCAGCAGCGATCAACAGGGTAGCACTGAAGCTTTCTTT	CASSDQQGSTEAFF
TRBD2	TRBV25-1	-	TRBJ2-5	TGTGCCAGCAGTGCACACTCTCGGCTAGCGGAACAAGAGACCCAGTACTTC	CASSAHSRLAEQETQYF